Listed below are T cell receptor beta chains from one sample, sequenced in a study of blood T cell repertoires in COVID-19. Clones were sequenced by immunoSEQ multiplex PCR, and TCRdb holds only the in-frame ones, with some missing. This table holds hundreds of thousands of clones, roughly 87% found once. The sequenced sample was peripheral blood. These receptors were collected from a man between 18 and 29 years old with active or convalescent COVID-19. Both conserved end residues are part of each CDR3. Fields, in order: V gene, J gene, D gene, clone size, CDR3 DNA, CDR3 protein. D genes are given only for firm matches. Clone size is stated in some rows and not others, as once, few, many or a class when expanded.

TRBV9,TRBJ2-1,TRBD2,once,TGTGCCAGCAGCGTAGTAGGTCGGACTAGCGGCAGGGAAGAGCAGTTCTTC,CASSVVGRTSGREEQFF
TRBV4-2,TRBJ2-1,-,-,TGTGCCAGCAGGCTGGGGGGCGGGAGTAACCACAATGAGCAGTTCTTC,CASRLGGGSNHNEQFF
TRBV10-3,TRBJ1-2,-,many,TGTGCCATCAGTGTAAGGGAGAGCTATGGCTACACCTTC,CAISVRESYGYTF
TRBV9,TRBJ2-1,TRBD1,once,TGTGCCAGCAGCTTTCGACAGGGGGCGAATGAGCAGTTCTTC,CASSFRQGANEQFF
TRBV4-3,TRBJ2-3,TRBD2,-,TGCGCCAGCAGCCAAGTTATCGGGGGGGGGAGCACAGATACGCAGTATTTT,CASSQVIGGGSTDTQYF
TRBV5-1,TRBJ2-2,TRBD1,-,TGCGCCAGCAGCGTAGGACAGGCGAACACCGGGGAGCTGTTTTTT,CASSVGQANTGELFF
TRBV9,TRBJ2-5,TRBD2,once,TGTGCCAGCAAACCGGGGGAGGGAACCCCCCAAGAGACCCAGTACTTC,CASKPGEGTPQETQYF
TRBV19,TRBJ1-6,-,-,TGTGCCAGTAGGGGGATTCCACAGGGAAATTCACCCCTCCACTTT,CASRGIPQGNSPLHF
TRBV4-1,TRBJ1-6,TRBD1,-,TGCGCCAGCAGCCACCGGGACAGGGCCCTCTCCTATAATTCACCCCTCCACTTT,CASSHRDRALSYNSPLHF
TRBV6-1,TRBJ1-4,-,-,TGTGCCAGCAGTGTCTCCTTGACGGGTTCAACTAATGAAAAACTGTTTTTT,CASSVSLTGSTNEKLFF
TRBV7-3,TRBJ2-1,TRBD1,-,TGTGCCAGCAGTTCCACAGGGGACGAGCAGTTCTTC,CASSSTGDEQFF
TRBV18,TRBJ2-6,TRBD1,-,TGTGCCAGCTCACCCTGGACAGGGTTTAGTTCTGGGGCCAACGTCCTGACTTTC,CASSPWTGFSSGANVLTF
TRBV7-9,TRBJ1-1,-,-,TGTGCCAGCAGCTTAGAACCAGTCACTGAAGCTTTCTTT,CASSLEPVTEAFF
TRBV6-5,TRBJ2-1,TRBD2,-,TGTGCCAGCAACCCGGGACTAATACAAGGTGAGCAGTTCTTC,CASNPGLIQGEQFF
TRBV28,TRBJ1-6,-,-,TGTGCCAGCAGTCCTGGGGGAGGGATTGGGTCACCCCTCCACTTT,CASSPGGGIGSPLHF
TRBV11-3,TRBJ1-5,-,-,TGTGCCAGCAGCTTATACCGGGCACCACAGGGAAATCAGCCCCAGCATTTT,CASSLYRAPQGNQPQHF
TRBV24-1,TRBJ2-2,-,-,TGTGCCACCAGTGAAGGGAGAATTTTTACCGGGGAGCTGTTTTTT,CATSEGRIFTGELFF
TRBV29-1,TRBJ1-1,-,-,TGCAGCGTTGGAGAAGGGGACACTGAAGCTTTCTTT,CSVGEGDTEAFF
TRBV6-2/TRBV6-3,TRBJ2-1,TRBD2,-,TGTGCCAGCAGCCCCTGGACTAGCGGGAGAGTAATTGGCAATGAGCAGTTCTTC,CASSPWTSGRVIGNEQFF
TRBV7-2,TRBJ2-7,-,few,TGTGCCAGCAGCTTAACCTCAGTGTCCCACCACGAGCAGTACTTC,CASSLTSVSHHEQYF
TRBV24-1,TRBJ2-3,TRBD2,-,TGTGCCACCAGTGATGGGGGACTAGCGGGGGGGCCAGATACGCAGTATTTT,CATSDGGLAGGPDTQYF
TRBV7-9,TRBJ2-2,TRBD2,-,TGTGCCAGCAACGGGGGGGTGAACACCGGGGAGCTGTTTTTT,CASNGGVNTGELFF
TRBV29-1,TRBJ2-5,TRBD1,-,TGCAGCGTTAGGGACAGGGGGCGCATTGAGACCCAGTACTTC,CSVRDRGRIETQYF
TRBV5-4,TRBJ2-2,TRBD2,once,TGTGCCAGCAGCTTTGACGGGAGGGCCTCCGGGGAGCTGTTTTTT,CASSFDGRASGELFF
TRBV5-5,TRBJ1-1,-,-,TGTGCCAGCAGCGTCACAGGGACGAACACTGAAGCTTTCTTT,CASSVTGTNTEAFF
TRBV28,TRBJ1-2,-,-,TGTGCCAGCAGGCCAACTGGGGGGGGCTATGGCTACACCTTC,CASRPTGGGYGYTF
TRBV4-2,TRBJ2-7,TRBD2,-,TGTGCCAGCAGCCAAGGGCGGGGGACCTACGAGCAGTACTTC,CASSQGRGTYEQYF
TRBV10-2,TRBJ2-7,TRBD2,-,TGCGCCAGCAGTGCCACGCGGGCGGGGGAGGACGAGCAGTACTTC,CASSATRAGEDEQYF
TRBV14,TRBJ2-2,TRBD1,-,TGTGCCAGCAGCCCCCTCAGACAGGGAACCGGGGAGCTGTTTTTT,CASSPLRQGTGELFF
TRBV3-1/TRBV3-2,TRBJ2-3,TRBD2,-,TGTGCCAGCAGCTTCCAGACTAGCGGGGGGACAAAAGGTACGCAGTATTTT,CASSFQTSGGTKGTQYF
TRBV4-2,TRBJ1-3,-,-,TGTGCCAGCAGCCAAGTGGTAGGGGCTGGAAACACCATATATTTT,CASSQVVGAGNTIYF
TRBV3-1/TRBV3-2,TRBJ2-7,-,-,TGTGCCAGCAGCCCGCGGGACTCTAGTTTCTACGAGCAGTACTTC,CASSPRDSSFYEQYF
TRBV25-1,TRBJ2-5,-,-,TGTGCCAGCAGTGGAGATCAAGAGACCCAGTACTTC,CASSGDQETQYF
TRBV28,TRBJ1-5,-,-,TGTGCCAGCAGTTTATTCGGGGACACAAATCAGCCCCAGCATTTT,CASSLFGDTNQPQHF
TRBV7-9,TRBJ2-3,TRBD2,-,TGTGCCAGCAGCTTAGCGGATGGCGGGAGGACAGATACGCAGTATTTT,CASSLADGGRTDTQYF
TRBV27,TRBJ1-1,TRBD1,-,TGTGCCAGCAGTTTCTACGGGACAGGGAACACTGAAGCTTTCTTT,CASSFYGTGNTEAFF
TRBV7-2,TRBJ2-3,TRBD2,many,TGTGCCAGCAGCTTATTATTCGGACTAGCAGATGTCACAGATACGCAGTATTTT,CASSLLFGLADVTDTQYF
TRBV20-1,TRBJ1-5,-,once,TGCAGTGCGCGAAATAATCAGCCCCAGCATTTT,CSARNNQPQHF
TRBV29-1,TRBJ1-2,TRBD1,-,TGCAGCGTTGCGGGGGACAGGGTCGGCTACACCTTC,CSVAGDRVGYTF
TRBV9,TRBJ2-3,TRBD2,-,TGTGCCAGCATGCGGGGGACTAGCAGCACAGATACGCAGTATTTT,CASMRGTSSTDTQYF
TRBV28,TRBJ2-2,TRBD2,-,TGTGCCAGCGGAGATGGGACTAGCGGGCTGAACACCGGGGAGCTGTTTTTT,CASGDGTSGLNTGELFF
TRBV28,TRBJ1-5,-,once,TGTGCCAGCCGGAGAAGCAATCAGCCCCAGCATTTT,CASRRSNQPQHF
TRBV9,TRBJ2-3,-,-,TGTGCCAGCAGCGTAGCCAGCGAATCGGATACGCAGTATTTT,CASSVASESDTQYF
TRBV18,TRBJ1-1,TRBD1,-,TGTGCCAGCTCACCACCGGGACAGGGGACCCCTGAAGCTTTCTTT,CASSPPGQGTPEAFF
TRBV4-3,TRBJ1-6,TRBD1,-,TGCGCCAGCAGCCAAGGACAGGGCCACTCACCCCTCCACTTT,CASSQGQGHSPLHF
TRBV2,TRBJ1-2,-,-,TGTGCCAGCAGTGTTATCGGGGATAATGGGGACTACACCTTC,CASSVIGDNGDYTF